The T cell receptor (beta chain) under discussion was sequenced for a study of cytomegalovirus exposure and HLA in healthy donors. The wider study: In an early release, HLA-typed donors contributed 77 million or so unique TCR sequences. Whole-study findings and limits: One variant, a missense change in DCLRE1C, was linked in a later analysis to TCR beta V- and J-gene trimming. A likely sequencing artifact accounted for one observed cluster of highly shared sequence variants.

Worth noting for this clone: Antigen specificity is unknown.

Germline V gene lookup returns CDR1 SGHRS and CDR2 YFSETQ. This CDR3 contains 13 residues. V lost 5 bases and J 4 bases, leaving 10 bases between the germline ends. Both 60 Vbeta primers and 13 Jbeta primers went into the PCR. Using immunoSEQ multiplex PCR, the repertoire was profiled, and TCRdb retains in-frame clones only, with some absent. The table shows about 130,000 clones, with about 83% occurring only once. The clonotype comes from a woman in her thirties or forties in good health and CMV-seropositive. The chain is built from TRBV5-1 and TRBJ1-5; no definite D call. The material sequenced was PBMCs. This CDR3 reads CASRREVNQPQHF. In nucleotides, the CDR3 is TGCGCCAGCAGGCGGGAGGTGAATCAGCCCCAGCATTTT.